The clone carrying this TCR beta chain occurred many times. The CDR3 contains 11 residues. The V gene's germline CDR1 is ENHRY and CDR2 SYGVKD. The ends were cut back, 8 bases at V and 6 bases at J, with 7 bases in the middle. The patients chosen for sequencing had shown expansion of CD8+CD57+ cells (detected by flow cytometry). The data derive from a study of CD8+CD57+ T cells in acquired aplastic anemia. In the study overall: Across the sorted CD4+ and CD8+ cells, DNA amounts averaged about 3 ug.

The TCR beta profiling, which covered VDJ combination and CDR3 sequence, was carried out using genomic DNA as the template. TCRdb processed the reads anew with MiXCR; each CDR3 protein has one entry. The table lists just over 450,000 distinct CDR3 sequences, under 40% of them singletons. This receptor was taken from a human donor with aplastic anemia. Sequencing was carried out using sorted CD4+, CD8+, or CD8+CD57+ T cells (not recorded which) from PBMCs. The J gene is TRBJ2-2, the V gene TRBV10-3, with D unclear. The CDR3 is CAIGEAGELFF. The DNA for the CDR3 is TGTGCCATCGGCGAGGCCGGGGAGCTGTTTTTT.